Below, 31 T cell receptor beta chains from the same sample are listed, as sequenced in a study of blood T cell repertoires in COVID-19. Sequenced by immunoSEQ multiplex PCR; TCRdb stores in-frame clones only, minus some. Counted here are over 40,000 clones, around 90% occurring once; the ten biggest clones make up 25% to 35%. The sample consisted of peripheral blood. The receptors derive from a human donor in a cohort sampled during active COVID-19.

CDR3 sequence reads: CASSPGSVVGLFF. CDR3 in DNA: TGTGCCAGCAGCCCGGGGTCTGTTGTAGGTCTGTTTTTT. The chain recombines TRBV5-5 with TRBJ2-2; D perhaps matches TRBD2 (5 bases). The CDR3 covers 13 residues. Germline CDR1 and CDR2: SGHKS and YYEKEE (reference sequence). V was clipped by 4 bases and J by 14 bases, with 18 bases between them.

V gene TRBV7-8 combines with J gene TRBJ2-5; D is possibly TRBD2 (5 bases). This CDR3 is built from 14 residues. The germline V gene encodes CDR1 SGHVS and CDR2 FQNEAQ. V dropped 5 bases and J dropped 3 bases, with 13 bases sitting between them. The CDR3 sequence is CASSALEGKETQYF. DNA for the CDR3: TGTGCCAGCAGCGCCCTTGAGGGAAAAGAGACCCAGTACTTC. The entire variable domain, with the rest obtained from reference TRBV7-8 and TRBJ2-5, is as follows: GAGVSQSPRYKVAKRGQDVALRCDPISGHVSLFWYQQALGQGPEFLTYFQNEAQLDKSGLPSDRFFAERPEGSVSTLKIQRTQQEDSAVYLCASSALEGKETQYFGPGTRLLVL.

The V gene is TRBV19, the J gene TRBJ1-2; 9 bases are shared with TRBD1. Germline V gene lookup returns CDR1 LNHDA and CDR2 SQIVND (reference sequence). Trimming at V came to 5 bases and at J to 8 bases, leaving 3 bases not matched to a gene. The CDR3 consists of 12 residues. The CDR3 bases are TGTGCCAGTAGTGAGACAGGGGGAGGCTACACCTTC. This encodes CASSETGGGYTF.

V usage is TRBV24-1 and J usage is TRBJ1-2; TRBD1 is a possible D gene (6 bases). The CDR3 length is 12 residues. Germline V CDR1 and CDR2: KGHDR, SFDVKD. V lost 9 bases and J 3 bases, leaving 10 bases between the germline ends. CDR3 DNA: TGTGCCACCTGGGCAGGGGACTATGGCTACACCTTC. It translates to CATWAGDYGYTF.

V gene TRBV27 combines with J gene TRBJ2-2; 8 bases map to TRBD2. This CDR3 spans 16 amino acids. The germline CDR1 and CDR2 sequences are MNHEY and SMNVEV (reference sequence). V dropped 6 bases and J dropped 4; count of bases not matched to a gene: 10. CDR3 loop: CASSPGGGLVTGELFF. CDR3 nucleotide sequence: TGTGCCAGCAGCCCCGGGGGGGGGCTGGTCACCGGGGAGCTGTTTTTT.

This clone was observed once. The chain has TRBV6-1 and TRBJ2-1, with 8 bases lining up with TRBD2. CDR1 and CDR2 from the germline V gene are MNHNS and SASEGT. The junction had 10 bases not matched to a gene; V was cut back by 1 base and J by 2 bases. The CDR3 has 18 amino acids. Here the CDR3 DNA reads TGTGCCAGCAGTGAAGAAAGGATCGGGGGGGGAACCTACAATGAGCAGTTCTTC. Protein product: CASSEERIGGGTYNEQFF.

This sequence joins TRBV28 and TRBJ2-2; no clear D. With 6 bases removed from V and 0 bases from J, the gap between germline ends came to 5 bases. The CDR3 is 13 amino acids. From germline, CDR1 is MDHEN and CDR2 SYDVKM. The DNA of the CDR3 is TGTGCCAGCAGGGAGACGAACACCGGGGAGCTGTTTTTT. As protein: CASRETNTGELFF.

The V gene is TRBV28, the J gene TRBJ2-7; D is possibly TRBD1 (6 bases). The CDR3 covers 11 residues. Per germline, CDR1 MDHEN and CDR2 SYDVKM. Between the trimmed V and J ends, which lost 5 bases and 13 bases, there was a span of 15 bases. The CDR3 spells CASSLRQVSYF. In DNA form, the CDR3 reads TGTGCCAGCAGTCTTCGACAGGTATCCTACTTC.

CDR3 in amino acids: CASSLAQGSYGYTF. The CDR3 DNA sequence: TGTGCCAGCAGCTTGGCTCAGGGTAGCTATGGCTACACCTTC. The chain combines TRBV7-9 with TRBJ1-2; the D gene is possibly TRBD1 (5 bases). CDR3 size: 14 residues. V was pared by 3 bases and J by 4 bases, with 12 bases between. From germline, CDR1 is SEHNR and CDR2 FQNEAQ (reference sequence). Complete variable domain (other parts from reference TRBV7-9 and TRBJ1-2): DTGVSQNPRHKITKRGQNVTFRCDPISEHNRLYWYRQTLGQGPEFLTYFQNEAQLEKSRLLSDRFSAERPKGSFSTLEIQRTEQGDSAMYLCASSLAQGSYGYTFGSGTRLTVV.

This clone was counted once. This chain links TRBV7-2 with TRBJ2-7; 12 bases match TRBD2. The junction had 9 bases not matched to a gene; V was cut back by 6 bases and J by 6 bases. Germline loops: CDR1 SGHTA, CDR2 FQGNSA. The CDR3 loop spans 15 amino acids. DNA for the CDR3: TGTGCCAGCAGTGCAGTACGGACTAGCGGGGCCGAGCAGTACTTC. Translating gives CASSAVRTSGAEQYF.

CDR3: CASSETRFNEQFF. DNA for the CDR3: TGTGCCAGCAGTGAGACTAGGTTCAATGAGCAGTTCTTC. The chain couples TRBV6-1 to TRBJ2-1; D may be TRBD2 (6 bases). V lost 3 bases, J lost 6 bases, and 9 bases lay in between. From germline, CDR1 is MNHNS and CDR2 SASEGT. The CDR3 is 13 residues long.

J is TRBJ2-2 and V is TRBV24-1; D is perhaps TRBD2 (6 bases). The CDR3 has 16 residues. V lost 3 bases and J lost 0, with 10 bases in between. Germline CDR1 reads KGHDR; CDR2 reads SFDVKD. CDR3 residues: CATSDGGVSNTGELFF. The CDR3 nucleotides are TGTGCCACCAGTGATGGAGGGGTCTCGAACACCGGGGAGCTGTTTTTT.

The chain is built from TRBV10-3 and TRBJ2-3; TRBD1 matches at 7 bases. V dropped 10 bases and J dropped 2; count of bases not matched to a gene: 12. The CDR3 has 15 residues. CDR1 is ENHRY and CDR2 is SYGVKD in the germline V gene. The CDR3 DNA sequence: TGTGCCACAGAGGGGGCCGAAACCCCCACAGATACGCAGTATTTT. It encodes CATEGAETPTDTQYF.

The gene calls are TRBV19 and TRBJ2-5; 7 bases align to TRBD2. Germline lookup yields CDR1 LNHDA and CDR2 SQIVND (reference sequence). V was pared by 2 bases and J by 9 bases, with 9 bases of the junction left unmatched. The CDR3 has 14 residues. CDR3 sequence (DNA): TGTGCCAGTAGTATAAGCGGGGCCGTCAGGGCCCAGTACTTC. Protein product: CASSISGAVRAQYF.

The chain recombines TRBV21-1 with TRBJ2-2; the D call in the table, TRBD1, was not verified against the DNA. TRBV21-1 is deemed a pseudogene. This CDR3 is 18 amino acids long. CDR3 protein: CASSKLMPGDRVAGELFF. The DNA of the CDR3 is TGTGCCAGCAGCAAATTAATGCCGGGGGACAGGGTGGCCGGGGAGCTGTTTTTT.

The table lists this clone with a count of one. The chain joins TRBV7-2 to TRBJ2-2, with 8 bases aligning to TRBD2. CDR1 is SGHTA, CDR2 FQGNSA, per germline. This CDR3 spans 16 amino acids. With 1 base clipped from V and 5 bases from J, the junction kept 6 bases outside the gene matches. The CDR3 DNA sequence: TGTGCCAGCAGCTTAGGGGCGGGAGGAAGAACCGGGGAGCTGTTTTTT. This codes for CASSLGAGGRTGELFF.

For this clone: The junction departs from germline at one end; a sequencing error may be responsible. J is TRBJ2-3 and V is TRBV5-1; 10 positions match TRBD2. The CDR3 has 16 residues. The germline CDR1 and CDR2 sequences are SGHRS and YFSETQ. CDR3 nucleotides: TGCGCCAGCAGCTTGGGAGAGCGGGGGGGCACGGATACGCAGTATTTT. As protein: CASSLGERGGTDTQYF.

This chain joins TRBV19 and TRBJ1-1; D is perhaps TRBD1 (6 bases). Germline lookup yields CDR1 LNHDA and CDR2 SQIVND (reference sequence). CDR3 size: 16 residues. V lost 5 bases to trimming and J lost 5 bases, with 21 bases between them. In DNA form, the CDR3 reads TGTGCCAGTAGTCCCTCGACCCAGGGGAGACTGACTGAAGCTTTCTTT. Translation gives CASSPSTQGRLTEAFF.

The chain employs TRBV6-7 and TRBJ1-2; D is unclear. TRBV6-7 is assigned to the ORF class and has an uncertain function. The CDR3 has 16 amino acids. The V gene lost 2 bases and the J gene lost 6 bases, with 19 bases spanning the gap. The CDR3 DNA reads as TGTGCCAGCAGTTACACCGGGAGAGGGCATCTTAATGGCTACACCTTC. This codes for CASSYTGRGHLNGYTF.

The chain employs TRBV9 and TRBJ2-1; D possibly corresponds to TRBD1 (5 bases). CDR1 and CDR2 from the germline V gene are SGDLS and YYNGEE. V lost 4 bases and J lost 3, with 11 bases in between. This CDR3 is built from 14 residues. The CDR3 reads CASSPGQGYNEQFF. The DNA for the CDR3 is TGTGCCAGCAGCCCTGGACAAGGCTACAATGAGCAGTTCTTC. Full variable domain (remainder filled in from reference TRBV9 and TRBJ2-1): DSGVTQTPKHLITATGQRVTLRCSPRSGDLSVYWYQQSLDQGLQFLIQYYNGEERAKGNILERFSAQQFPDLHSELNLSSLELGDSALYFCASSPGQGYNEQFFGPGTRLTVL.

This rearrangement joins TRBV23-1 to TRBJ2-1, with 7 bases identical to TRBD2. TRBV23-1 is reported as an ORF; its role is uncertain. The CDR3 has 16 amino acids. V shed 0 bases, J shed 5 bases, and the junction held 7 bases outside the gene matches. The CDR3 spells CASSQSSGRMHNEQFF. The DNA for the CDR3 is TGCGCCAGCAGTCAATCTTCCGGGAGGATGCACAATGAGCAGTTCTTC.

This clone turned up a few times. This rearrangement joins TRBV3-1 (or the pseudogene TRBV3-2) to TRBJ1-2; 7 bases align to TRBD1. This CDR3 contains 13 residues. Germline values: CDR1 LGHDT, CDR2 YNNKEL (reference sequence). Trimming cost V 6 bases and J 8 bases; bases outside gene matches: 9. CDR3 sequence: CASSPTGARGYTF. Written as DNA, the CDR3 is TGTGCCAGCAGTCCAACAGGGGCGCGGGGCTACACCTTC.

The gene calls are TRBV19 and TRBJ2-3; 12 bases line up with TRBD2. The V gene's germline CDR1 is LNHDA and CDR2 SQIVND (reference sequence). This CDR3 has 16 amino acids. The junction had 8 bases not matched to a gene; V was cut back by 4 bases and J by 6 bases. CDR3 protein: CASSTPSGGAGDTQYF. The CDR3 bases are TGTGCCAGTAGTACCCCTAGCGGGGGGGCTGGGGATACGCAGTATTTT.

This clone has only one observation. The V call is TRBV14, the J call TRBJ1-1; 8 nucleotides match TRBD1. Germline V CDR1 and CDR2: SGHDN, FVKESK. V was clipped by 6 bases and J by 1 base; unmatched bases: 7. This CDR3 has 15 amino acids. The CDR3 DNA follows: TGTGCCAGCAGACGGACAGGGAGGGAGAACACTGAAGCTTTCTTT. Its translation is CASRRTGRENTEAFF.

The V and J genes are TRBV30 and TRBJ2-3; 13 bases agree with TRBD2. With 0 bases clipped from V and 5 bases from J, the junction kept 5 bases outside the gene matches. The germline V gene has CDR1 GTSNPN and CDR2 SVGIG (reference sequence). The CDR3 is 16 residues long. The CDR3 sequence is CAWSVLAGGPVDTQYF. The CDR3 region has the DNA TGTGCCTGGAGTGTACTAGCGGGAGGGCCAGTAGATACGCAGTATTTT.

The chain combines TRBV30 with TRBJ2-6; perhaps TRBD1 as D (6 bases). The ends were cut back, 2 bases at V and 2 bases at J, with 10 bases in the middle. The CDR3 totals 15 residues. CDR1 and CDR2 (germline): GTSNPN, SVGIG (reference sequence). CDR3 residues: CAWSTGSPGANVLTF. CDR3 coding DNA: TGTGCCTGGAGTACAGGGTCCCCTGGGGCCAACGTCCTGACTTTC.

The chain recombines TRBV10-3 with TRBJ2-3; tentatively, D is TRBD2 (5 bases). The V end was cut by 2 bases, the J end by 6 bases, with 12 bases between. CDR1 is ENHRY, CDR2 SYGVKD, per germline. This CDR3 has 14 residues. In nucleotides, the CDR3 is TGTGCCATCAGTGAGCGGGGTGTCTGGGATACGCAGTATTTT. Protein product: CAISERGVWDTQYF.

The chain carries TRBV6-6 and TRBJ2-1; 9 nucleotides match TRBD2. Germline assignment: CDR1 MNHNY and CDR2 SVGAGI (reference sequence). The CDR3 is 14 residues long. The J segment lost 6 bases and the V segment lost 2 bases, leaving 2 bases of the junction unmatched. The CDR3 loop reads CASSYGGGANEQFF. The CDR3 nucleotides read TGTGCCAGCAGTTACGGCGGGGGGGCCAATGAGCAGTTCTTC.

V is TRBV5-1 and J is TRBJ2-3, with D possibly TRBD1 on 5 matching bases. This CDR3 has 16 residues. The ends were cut back, 0 bases at V and 0 bases at J, with 11 bases in the middle. Germline CDR1 and CDR2: SGHRS and YFSETQ. The DNA for the CDR3 is TGCGCCAGCAGCTTGGTACCAGGGTCTAGCACAGATACGCAGTATTTT. Protein: CASSLVPGSSTDTQYF.

CDR3 protein: CASSSTSDSGEAFF. For the CDR3, the DNA is TGTGCCAGCAGCTCCACCTCGGACAGCGGTGAAGCTTTCTTT. The V gene is TRBV7-2, the J gene TRBJ1-1, with D maybe TRBD1 (6 bases). V was pared by 4 bases and J by 7 bases, with 16 bases between. The CDR3 has 14 residues. Germline V gene data show CDR1 as SGHTA and CDR2 as FQGNSA.

The rearrangement links TRBV19 to TRBJ1-1, with no clear D. Germline values: CDR1 LNHDA, CDR2 SQIVND (reference sequence). CDR3 length: 14 amino acids. V was pared by 3 bases and J by 4 bases, with 12 bases between. This CDR3 is CASSINYQSTEAFF. The CDR3 nucleotides are TGTGCCAGTAGTATCAACTATCAAAGCACTGAAGCTTTCTTT.